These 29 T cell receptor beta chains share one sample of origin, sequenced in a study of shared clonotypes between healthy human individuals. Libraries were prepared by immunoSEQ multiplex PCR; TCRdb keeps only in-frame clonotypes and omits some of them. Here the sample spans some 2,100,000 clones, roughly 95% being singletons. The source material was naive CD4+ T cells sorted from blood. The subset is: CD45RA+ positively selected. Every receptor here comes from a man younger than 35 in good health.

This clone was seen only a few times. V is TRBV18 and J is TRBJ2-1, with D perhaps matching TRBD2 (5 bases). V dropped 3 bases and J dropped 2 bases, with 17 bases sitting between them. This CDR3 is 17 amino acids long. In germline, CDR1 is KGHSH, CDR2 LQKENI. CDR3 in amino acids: CASSPPEDSWTYNEQFF. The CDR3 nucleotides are TGTGCCAGCTCACCCCCCGAGGACTCCTGGACCTACAATGAGCAGTTCTTC. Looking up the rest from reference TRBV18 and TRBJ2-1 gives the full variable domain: NAGVMQNPRHLVRRRGQEARLRCSPMKGHSHVYWYRQLPEEGLKFMVYLQKENIIDESGMPKERFSAEFPKEGPSILRIQQVVRGDSAAYFCASSPPEDSWTYNEQFFGPGTRLTVL.

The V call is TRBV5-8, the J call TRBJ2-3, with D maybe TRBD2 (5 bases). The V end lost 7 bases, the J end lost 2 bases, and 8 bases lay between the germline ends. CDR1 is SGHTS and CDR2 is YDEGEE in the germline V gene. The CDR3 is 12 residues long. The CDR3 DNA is TGTGCCAGCTCCCGGGACACAGATACGCAGTATTTT. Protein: CASSRDTDTQYF.

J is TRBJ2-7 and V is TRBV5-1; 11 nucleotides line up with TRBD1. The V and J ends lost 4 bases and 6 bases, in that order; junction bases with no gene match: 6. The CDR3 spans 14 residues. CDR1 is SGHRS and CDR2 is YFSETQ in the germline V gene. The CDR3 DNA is TGCGCCAGCAGCACCCCGGGACAGGGGGGCGAGCAGTACTTC. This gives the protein CASSTPGQGGEQYF.

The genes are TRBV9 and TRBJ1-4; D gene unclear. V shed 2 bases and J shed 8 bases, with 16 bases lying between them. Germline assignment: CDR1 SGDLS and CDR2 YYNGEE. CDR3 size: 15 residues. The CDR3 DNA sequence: TGTGCCAGCAGCGTGAACGGCCTCATAAGGGAAAAACTGTTTTTT. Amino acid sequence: CASSVNGLIREKLFF.

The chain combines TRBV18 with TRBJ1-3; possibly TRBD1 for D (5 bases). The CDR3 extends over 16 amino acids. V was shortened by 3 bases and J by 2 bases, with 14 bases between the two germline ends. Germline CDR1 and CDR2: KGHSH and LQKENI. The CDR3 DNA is TGTGCCAGCTCACCGCCGGGTGGAGGGGCTGGAAACACCATATATTTT. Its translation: CASSPPGGGAGNTIYF.

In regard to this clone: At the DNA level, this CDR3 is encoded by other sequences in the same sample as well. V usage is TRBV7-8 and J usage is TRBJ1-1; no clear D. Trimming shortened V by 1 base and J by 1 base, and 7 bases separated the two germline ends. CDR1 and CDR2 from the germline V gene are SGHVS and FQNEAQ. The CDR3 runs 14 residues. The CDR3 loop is CASSLVPGNTEAFF. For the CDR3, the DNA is TGTGCCAGCAGCTTAGTTCCGGGGAACACTGAAGCTTTCTTT.

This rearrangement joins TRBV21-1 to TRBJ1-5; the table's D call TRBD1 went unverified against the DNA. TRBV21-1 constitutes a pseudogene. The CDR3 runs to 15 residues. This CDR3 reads CASSIPRGSDQPQHF. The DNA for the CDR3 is TGTGCCAGCAGCATACCTAGGGGGTCCGATCAGCCCCAGCATTTT.

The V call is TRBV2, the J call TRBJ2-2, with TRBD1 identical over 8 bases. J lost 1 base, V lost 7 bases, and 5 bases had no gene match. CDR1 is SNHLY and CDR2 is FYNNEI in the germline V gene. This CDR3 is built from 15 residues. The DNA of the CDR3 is TGTGCCAGCACGAGGACAGGGAAGAACACCGGGGAGCTGTTTTTT. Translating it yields CASTRTGKNTGELFF.

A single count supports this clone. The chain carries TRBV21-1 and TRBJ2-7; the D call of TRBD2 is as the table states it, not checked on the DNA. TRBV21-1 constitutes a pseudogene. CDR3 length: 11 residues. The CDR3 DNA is TGTGCCAGCAGAGATAATCGGGAGCAGTACTTC. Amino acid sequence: CASRDNREQYF.

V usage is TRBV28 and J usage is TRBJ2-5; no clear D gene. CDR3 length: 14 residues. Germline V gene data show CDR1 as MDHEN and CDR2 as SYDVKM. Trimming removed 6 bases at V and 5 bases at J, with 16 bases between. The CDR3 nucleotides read TGTGCCAGCAGCTCGTCAGGAATGGTTGAGACCCAGTACTTC. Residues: CASSSSGMVETQYF.

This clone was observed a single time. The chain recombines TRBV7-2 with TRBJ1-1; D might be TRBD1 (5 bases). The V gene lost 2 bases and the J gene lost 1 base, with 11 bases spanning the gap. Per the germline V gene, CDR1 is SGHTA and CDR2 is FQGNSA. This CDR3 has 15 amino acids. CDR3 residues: CASSLWSGQNTEAFF. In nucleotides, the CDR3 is TGTGCCAGCAGCTTATGGTCAGGGCAGAACACTGAAGCTTTCTTT. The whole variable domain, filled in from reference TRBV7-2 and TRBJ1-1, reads GAGVSQSPSNKVTEKGKDVELRCDPISGHTALYWYRQSLGQGLEFLIYFQGNSAPDKSGLPSDRFSAERTGGSVSTLTIQRTQQEDSAVYLCASSLWSGQNTEAFFGQGTRLTVV.

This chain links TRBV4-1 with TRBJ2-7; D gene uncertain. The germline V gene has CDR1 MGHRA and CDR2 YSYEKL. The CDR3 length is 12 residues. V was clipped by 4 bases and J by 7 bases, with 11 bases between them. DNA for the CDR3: TGCGCCAGCAGCCTGCCCATGGGGGAGCAGTACTTC. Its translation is CASSLPMGEQYF.

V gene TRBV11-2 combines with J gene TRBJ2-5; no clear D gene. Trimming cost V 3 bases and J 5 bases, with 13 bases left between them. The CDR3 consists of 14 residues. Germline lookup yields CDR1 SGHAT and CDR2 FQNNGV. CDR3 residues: CASSFFGLQETQYF. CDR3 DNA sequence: TGTGCCAGCAGCTTTTTCGGTCTCCAGGAGACCCAGTACTTC.

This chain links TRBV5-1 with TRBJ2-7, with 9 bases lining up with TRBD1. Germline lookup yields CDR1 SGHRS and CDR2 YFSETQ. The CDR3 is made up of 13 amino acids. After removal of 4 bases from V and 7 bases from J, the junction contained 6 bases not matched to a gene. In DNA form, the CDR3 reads TGCGCCAGCAGCCCGAAACAGGGGGCAGAGCAGTACTTC. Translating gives CASSPKQGAEQYF.

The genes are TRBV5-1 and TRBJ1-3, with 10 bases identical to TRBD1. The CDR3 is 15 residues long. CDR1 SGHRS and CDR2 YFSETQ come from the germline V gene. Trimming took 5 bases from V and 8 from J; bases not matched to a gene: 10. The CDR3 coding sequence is TGCGCCAGCAGAAGGGACGACAGGGGGCCCGACACCATATATTTT. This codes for CASRRDDRGPDTIYF. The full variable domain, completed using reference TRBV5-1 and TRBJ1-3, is KAGVTQTPRYLIKTRGQQVTLSCSPISGHRSVSWYQQTPGQGLQFLFEYFSETQRNKGNFPGRFSGRQFSNSRSEMNVSTLELGDSALYLCASRRDDRGPDTIYFGEGSWLTVV.

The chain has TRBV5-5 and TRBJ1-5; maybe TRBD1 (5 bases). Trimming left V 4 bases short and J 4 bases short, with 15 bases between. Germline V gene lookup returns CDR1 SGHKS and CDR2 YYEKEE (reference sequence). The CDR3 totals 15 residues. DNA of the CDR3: TGTGCCAGCAGCCTCCTAGAGGGGCCGAATCAGCCCCAGCATTTT. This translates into CASSLLEGPNQPQHF.

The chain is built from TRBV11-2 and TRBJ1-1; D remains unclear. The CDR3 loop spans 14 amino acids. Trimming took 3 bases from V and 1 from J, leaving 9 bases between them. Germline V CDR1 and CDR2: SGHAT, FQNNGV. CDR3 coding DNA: TGTGCCAGCAGCTTTAGACGACAGAACACTGAAGCTTTCTTT. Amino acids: CASSFRRQNTEAFF.

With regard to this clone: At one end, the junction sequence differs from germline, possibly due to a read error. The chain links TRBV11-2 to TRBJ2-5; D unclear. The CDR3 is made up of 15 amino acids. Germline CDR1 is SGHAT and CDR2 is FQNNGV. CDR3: CASSLEYSRFETQYF. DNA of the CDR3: TGTGCCAGCAGTTTAGAGTACTCAAGGTTCGAGACCCAGTACTTC. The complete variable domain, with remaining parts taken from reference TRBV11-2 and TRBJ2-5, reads EAGVAQSPRYKIIEKRQSVAFWCNPISGHATLYWYQQILGQGPKLLIQFQNNGVVDDSQLPKDRFSAERLKGVDSTLKIQPAKLEDSAVYLCASSLEYSRFETQYFGPGTRLLVL.

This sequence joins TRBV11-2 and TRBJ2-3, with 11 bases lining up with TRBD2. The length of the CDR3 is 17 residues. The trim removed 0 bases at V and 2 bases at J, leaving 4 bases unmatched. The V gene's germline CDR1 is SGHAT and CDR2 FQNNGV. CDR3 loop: CASSLELAGGNTDTQYF. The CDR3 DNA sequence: TGTGCCAGCAGCTTAGAATTAGCGGGAGGGAACACAGATACGCAGTATTTT.

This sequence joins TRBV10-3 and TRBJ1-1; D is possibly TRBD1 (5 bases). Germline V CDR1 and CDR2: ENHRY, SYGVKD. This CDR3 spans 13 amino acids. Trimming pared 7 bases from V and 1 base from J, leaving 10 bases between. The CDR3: CAITGASNTEAFF. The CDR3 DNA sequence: TGTGCCATCACTGGGGCCTCGAACACTGAAGCTTTCTTT.

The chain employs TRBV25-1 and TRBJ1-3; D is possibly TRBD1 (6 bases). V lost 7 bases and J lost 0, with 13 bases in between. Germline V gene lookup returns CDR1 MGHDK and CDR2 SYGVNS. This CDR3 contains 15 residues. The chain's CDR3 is CASTQTGSSGNTIYF. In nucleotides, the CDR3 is TGTGCCAGCACCCAGACAGGTTCCTCTGGAAACACCATATATTTT.

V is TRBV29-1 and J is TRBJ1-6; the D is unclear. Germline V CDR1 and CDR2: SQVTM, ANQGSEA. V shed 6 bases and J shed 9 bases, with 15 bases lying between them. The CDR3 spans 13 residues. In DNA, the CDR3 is TGCAGCGTCATTGACGGAAAGGGTTCACCCCTCCACTTT. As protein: CSVIDGKGSPLHF. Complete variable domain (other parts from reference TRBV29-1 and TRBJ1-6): SAVISQKPSRDICQRGTSLTIQCQVDSQVTMMFWYRQQPGQSLTLIATANQGSEATYESGFVIDKFPISRPNLTFSTLTVSNMSPEDSSIYLCSVIDGKGSPLHFGNGTRLTVT.

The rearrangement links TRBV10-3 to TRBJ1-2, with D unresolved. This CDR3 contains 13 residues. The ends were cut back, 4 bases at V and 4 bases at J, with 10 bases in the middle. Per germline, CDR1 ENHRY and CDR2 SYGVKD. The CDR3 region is CAISGEGPYGYTF. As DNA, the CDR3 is TGTGCCATCAGTGGGGAAGGGCCCTATGGCTACACCTTC.

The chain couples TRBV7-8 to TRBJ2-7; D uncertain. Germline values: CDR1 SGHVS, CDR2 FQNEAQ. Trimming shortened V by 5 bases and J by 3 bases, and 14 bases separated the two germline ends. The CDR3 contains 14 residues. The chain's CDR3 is CASSVNPQYYEQYF. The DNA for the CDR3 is TGTGCCAGCAGCGTCAACCCCCAGTACTACGAGCAGTACTTC.

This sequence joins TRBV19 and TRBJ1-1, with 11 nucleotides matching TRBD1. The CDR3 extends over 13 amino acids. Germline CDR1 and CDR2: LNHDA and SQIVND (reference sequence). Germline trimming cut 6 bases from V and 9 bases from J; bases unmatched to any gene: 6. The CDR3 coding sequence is TGTGCCAGTAGCCGGACAGGGGGCGAGAAAGCTTTCTTT. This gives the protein CASSRTGGEKAFF.

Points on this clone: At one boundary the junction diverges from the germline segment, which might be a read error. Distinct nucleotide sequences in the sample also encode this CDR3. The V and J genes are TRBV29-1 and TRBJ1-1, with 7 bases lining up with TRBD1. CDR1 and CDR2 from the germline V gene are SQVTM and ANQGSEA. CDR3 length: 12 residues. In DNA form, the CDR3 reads TGCAGCGTCAAGGGACAGAACACTGAAGCCTTCTTT. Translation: CSVKGQNTEAFF.

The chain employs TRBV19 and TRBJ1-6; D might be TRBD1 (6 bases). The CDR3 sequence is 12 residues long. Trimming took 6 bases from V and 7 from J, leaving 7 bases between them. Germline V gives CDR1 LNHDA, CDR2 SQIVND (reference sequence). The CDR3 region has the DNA TGTGCCAGTAGAGGACAGAATTCACCCCTCCACTTT. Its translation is CASRGQNSPLHF.

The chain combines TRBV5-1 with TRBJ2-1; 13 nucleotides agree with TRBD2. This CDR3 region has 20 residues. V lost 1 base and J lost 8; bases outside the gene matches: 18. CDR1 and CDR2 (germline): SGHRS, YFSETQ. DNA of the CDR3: TGCGCCAGCAGCTTGACTAGCGGGAGGGTTTTGGGGGTAAAGGGGGATGAGCAGTTCTTC. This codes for CASSLTSGRVLGVKGDEQFF.

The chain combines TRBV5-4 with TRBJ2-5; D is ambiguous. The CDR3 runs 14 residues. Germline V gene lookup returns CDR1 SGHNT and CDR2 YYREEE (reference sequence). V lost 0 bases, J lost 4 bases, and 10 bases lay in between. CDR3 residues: CASSLANRPETQYF. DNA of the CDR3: TGTGCCAGCAGCTTGGCCAACAGACCAGAGACCCAGTACTTC.